This TCR beta chain comes out of a study of blood T cell repertoires in COVID-19. At the level of the study: Samples taken during acute and convalescent COVID-19 were collected in the United States, Italy and Spain. PBMCs, B-cell-depleted T cells, or T cells provided the cDNA or gDNA that made up the material.

Cohort allocation depended upon clinical history that participants reported. Under the authors' procedure: Researchers report that nucleated cell counts were estimated from reference gene primer amplification. Generated by immunoSEQ multiplex PCR, the TCRdb table keeps only in-frame clones and is missing some. The V and J calls and the clone size are those of that table, but D and trimming were determined from the DNA. The table has roughly 360,000 clones, 75% to 90% seen once. CDR1 and CDR2 (germline): SNHLY, FYNNEI. The CDR3 spans 18 residues. The V and J ends lost 0 bases and 1 base, in that order; junction bases with no gene match: 7. Only one count was recorded for this clone.

This TCR came from a woman between 45 and 65 years old who had recovered from COVID-19. The sequenced sample consisted of PBMCs or T cells enriched from blood (not recorded which). The gene calls are TRBV2 and TRBJ2-1; 9 bases map to TRBD1. As DNA, the CDR3 is TGTGCCAGCAGTGAAGCAGTCGGGACAGGGCGTTCCTACAATGAGCAGTTCTTC. Amino acid sequence: CASSEAVGTGRSYNEQFF.